This is a list of T cell receptor beta chains from one sample in a study of T cell responses to AZD1222 COVID-19 vaccine. Method: immunoSEQ multiplex PCR; TCRdb's copy keeps in-frame clones and lacks some. The sample records approximately 120,000 clones, around 83% being singletons. The sample in question was peripheral blood, obtained 28 days after the second AZD1222 dose. All receptors derive from an adult who received the AZD1222 COVID-19 vaccine. The CDR3 runs from the conserved cysteine through the conserved F or W. A D gene is named only where the DNA matches it firmly. Rows give clone size only sometimes, using once, few, many, or a class for an expanded clone.

v_gene,j_gene,abundance,d_gene,CDR3nt,CDR3aa
TRBV3-1/TRBV3-2,TRBJ1-1,.,.,TGTGCCAGCAGCCAAGGTAGAGGGGGCACTGAAGCTTTCTTT,CASSQGRGGTEAFF
TRBV28,TRBJ1-4,.,.,TGTGCCAGCAGTACCCCTTCCACGGAAAAACTGTTTTTT,CASSTPSTEKLFF
TRBV5-1,TRBJ2-3,.,.,TGCGCCAGCAGCGGGGCCGAGAGGAATACGCAGTATTTT,CASSGAERNTQYF
TRBV7-9,TRBJ1-1,.,.,TGTGCCAGCAGCCCATCAGGGACCTGGGGCACTGAAGCTTTCTTT,CASSPSGTWGTEAFF
TRBV2,TRBJ2-3,.,TRBD2,TGTGCCAGCACCTTCCCGCCCGTCGGGGGGAGCACAGATACGCAGTATTTT,CASTFPPVGGSTDTQYF
TRBV14,TRBJ1-1,.,TRBD1,TGTGCCAGCAGCCAAGATGTGGCAGGGGGCCGAAGGACTGAAGCTTTCTTT,CASSQDVAGGRRTEAFF
TRBV6-5,TRBJ1-1,.,.,TGTGCCAGCAGGGGAACGACGGTGAACACTGAAGCTTTCTTT,CASRGTTVNTEAFF
TRBV28,TRBJ2-7,.,TRBD1,TGTGCCAGCATGGAGCCCTCCTTGTCGGGGACAGTAGCCTTGATGGGATACTTC,CASMEPSLSGTVALMGYF
TRBV27,TRBJ2-5,.,.,TGTGCCAGCAGAGGCCAAGAGACCCAGTACTTC,CASRGQETQYF
TRBV7-9,TRBJ1-2,.,TRBD1,TGTGCCAGCAGCCGTGACAGGGTGGGAAAGCGCTATGGCTACACCTTC,CASSRDRVGKRYGYTF
TRBV5-1,TRBJ2-7,.,TRBD2,TGCGCCAGCAGCTTGGGGGGCCCTAGCGGGGGCGCCGAGATAAACGAGCAGTACTTC,CASSLGGPSGGAEINEQYF
TRBV3-1/TRBV3-2,TRBJ2-7,.,.,TGTGCCAGCAGCCAAGGGGTCGGCAAGACCTACGAGCAGTACTTC,CASSQGVGKTYEQYF
TRBV30,TRBJ1-1,few,TRBD1,TGTGCCTCCAACAGGGGGAACACTGAAGCTTTCTTT,CASNRGNTEAFF
TRBV5-1,TRBJ2-1,.,.,TGCGCCAGCAGCTTGCTACAGGGCGACAATGAGCAGTTCTTC,CASSLLQGDNEQFF
TRBV5-1,TRBJ2-5,.,.,TGCGCCAGCAGGGAGCCTCCCACCCGAGAGACCCAGTACTTC,CASREPPTRETQYF
TRBV28,TRBJ1-4,.,TRBD1,TGTGCCAGCAGTTTGACAGGGTTCAATAATGAAAAACTGTTTTTT,CASSLTGFNNEKLFF
TRBV24-1,TRBJ2-7,.,TRBD1,TGTGCCACCAGTGATTTGGGACAGGGGTGGGTCTACGAGCAGTACTTC,CATSDLGQGWVYEQYF